This TCR beta chain was identified during a study of T cells after posttransplantation cyclophosphamide. The germline V gene encodes CDR1 MDHEN and CDR2 SYDVKM. Trimming cost V 5 bases and J 4 bases; bases outside gene matches: 7. The CDR3 is made up of 14 amino acids. Findings and limits, study-wide: Later post-transplant blood repertoires were often dominated by donor CD8+ memory clones.

In this sample, this clone turned up many times. No antigen is known for it. Libraries were prepared by immunoSEQ multiplex PCR; TCRdb keeps only in-frame clonotypes and omits some of them. Reported are 40,000 to 60,000 clones, none seen only once; the ten largest carry 2% to 2.5%. This TCR was sampled from a man aged 40-49 years in good health, CMV-negative, and a related stem cell transplant donor. The sequenced sample was PBMCs. V usage is TRBV28 and J usage is TRBJ1-2; 7 bases are a match to TRBD1. CDR3 nucleotides: TGTGCCAGCAGTCGACAGGGTCCAAGCTATGGCTACACCTTC. The encoded protein is CASSRQGPSYGYTF.